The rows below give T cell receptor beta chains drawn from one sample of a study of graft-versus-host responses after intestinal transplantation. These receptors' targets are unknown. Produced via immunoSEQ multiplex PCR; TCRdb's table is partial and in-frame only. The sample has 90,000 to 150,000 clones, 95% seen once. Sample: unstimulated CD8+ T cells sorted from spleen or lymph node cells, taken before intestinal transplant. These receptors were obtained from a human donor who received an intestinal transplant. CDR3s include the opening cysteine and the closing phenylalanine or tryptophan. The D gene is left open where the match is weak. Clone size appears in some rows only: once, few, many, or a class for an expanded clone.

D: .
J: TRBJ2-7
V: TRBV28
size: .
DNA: TGTGCCAGCAGTTCACCAAGCACAGGAGTTTCCTACGAGCAGTACTTC
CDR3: CASSSPSTGVSYEQYF

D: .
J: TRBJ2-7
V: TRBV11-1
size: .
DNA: TGTGCCAGCAGCCCGGGATTTGCGGAAACCTACGAGCAGTACTTC
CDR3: CASSPGFAETYEQYF

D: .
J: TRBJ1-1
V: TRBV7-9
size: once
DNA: TGTGCCAGCAGCTCATCGACAGGGAACACTGAAGCTTTCTTT
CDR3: CASSSSTGNTEAFF

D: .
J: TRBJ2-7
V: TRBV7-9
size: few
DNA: TGTGCCAGCAGCTTCGACAACTACGAGCAGTACTTC
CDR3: CASSFDNYEQYF

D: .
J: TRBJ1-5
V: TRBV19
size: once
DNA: TGTGCCAGTAGCGAGGGGGGACCTCAGCCCCAGCATTTT
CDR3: CASSEGGPQPQHF

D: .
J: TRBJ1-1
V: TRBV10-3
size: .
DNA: TGTGCCATCAGTGAGTCGGTTATGACTGAAGCTTTCTTT
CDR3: CAISESVMTEAFF

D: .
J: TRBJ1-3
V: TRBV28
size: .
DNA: TGTGCCAGCAGTACACGAGGAAACACCATATATTTT
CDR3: CASSTRGNTIYF

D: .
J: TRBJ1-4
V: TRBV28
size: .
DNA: TGTGCCAGCAGTCCGCCCGTGGGGACTGCAACTAATGAAAAACTGTTTTTT
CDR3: CASSPPVGTATNEKLFF

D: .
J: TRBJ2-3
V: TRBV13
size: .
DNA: TGTGCCAGCAGCATCACAGGACAGGGGGCGACTAGCGGGAGCACAGATACGCAGTATTTT
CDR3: CASSITGQGATSGSTDTQYF

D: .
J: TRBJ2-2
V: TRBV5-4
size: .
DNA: TGTGCCAGCAGCCCGATTGAGAGGGACGGGGAGCTGTTTTTT
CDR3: CASSPIERDGELFF

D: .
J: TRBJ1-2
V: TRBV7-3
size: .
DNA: TGTGCCAGCAGCTTAGCAGGGAACGGAGGCTACACCTTC
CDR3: CASSLAGNGGYTF

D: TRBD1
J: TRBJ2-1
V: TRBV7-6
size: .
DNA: TGTGCCAGCAGCCCAGGGACAGACCTTTACAATGAGCAGTTCTTC
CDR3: CASSPGTDLYNEQFF

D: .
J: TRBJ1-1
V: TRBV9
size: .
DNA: TGTGCCAGCAGCGTAGAAGTACAGTTGAGCACTGAAGCTTTCTTT
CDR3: CASSVEVQLSTEAFF

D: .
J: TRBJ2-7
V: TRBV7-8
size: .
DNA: TGTGCCAGCAGCTTAGGGGGCGACGAGCAGTACTTC
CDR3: CASSLGGDEQYF

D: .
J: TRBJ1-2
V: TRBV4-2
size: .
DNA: TGTGCCAGCAGCCAGATGACAGGCAACTATGGCTACACCTTC
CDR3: CASSQMTGNYGYTF